The T cell receptor beta chain described here comes from a study of CD8 T cells in Susac syndrome. Study-level background: When their blood was taken, patients with Susac syndrome were therapy-naive, taking corticosteroids, or taking intravenous immunoglobulin alone.

The CDR3 sequence is 14 residues long. Germline V CDR1 and CDR2: MNHEY, SVGAGI. V lost 5 bases to trimming and J lost 1 base; unmatched junction nucleotides: 4. An input of roughly 0.5 to 1 ug of RNA was subjected to reverse transcription using random hexamers. In TCRdb, the immunoSEQ multiplex PCR reads were re-called with MiXCR into one record per CDR3 protein. The sample has 75,000 to 100,000 distinct CDR3 sequences; around 95% are singletons. The authors sequenced TCR beta from blood CD8+ and CD4+ T cells. Bulk CD8+ and CD4+ cells came from magnetic negative isolation; CD8+ TEMRA by FACS. The source of this sequence is a human donor with Susac syndrome. The sample consisted of CD8+ T cells from PBMCs. This chain links TRBV6-5 with TRBJ1-2; TRBD1 agrees at 7 bases. The DNA of the CDR3 is TGTGCCAGCAGTCGACAGGGAGTTAACTATGGCTACACCTTC. Its translation is CASSRQGVNYGYTF.